The 21 T cell receptor beta chains presented below share a single source sample, sequenced in a study of tissue T cells after allogeneic stem cell transplantation. This table comes from immunoSEQ multiplex PCR, and its TCRdb copy is limited to in-frame clones, with some not included. The sample has tens of thousands of clones; 80% to 95% are singletons. Here the sequenced sample was blood, taken before transplantation. The receptors were sampled from a woman aged 40-69 years who later had graft-versus-host disease after an allogeneic stem cell transplant.

The count of this clone is one. The chain's CDR3 is CAWKRLAGGTQYF. CDR3 in DNA: TGTGCCTGGAAAAGGCTAGCGGGAGGGACGCAGTATTTT. The chain uses TRBV30 and TRBJ2-3; 12 bases fit TRBD2. The trim removed 4 bases at V and 9 bases at J, leaving 5 bases unmatched. Per germline, CDR1 GTSNPN and CDR2 SVGIG (reference sequence). There are 13 residues in the CDR3.

V and J are TRBV6-5 and TRBJ2-7, with D possibly being TRBD1 (5 bases). CDR1 and CDR2 (germline): MNHEY, SVGAGI. CDR3 size: 14 residues. The V gene lost 9 bases and the J gene lost 2 bases, with 17 bases spanning the gap. This chain's CDR3 is CASTPRTRPYEQYF. CDR3 DNA: TGTGCCAGTACGCCGCGGACAAGACCCTACGAGCAGTACTTC.

The rearrangement links TRBV28 to TRBJ2-7, with D maybe TRBD1 (6 bases). V gave up 4 bases and J gave up 1 base, with 8 bases separating them. Germline V gene data show CDR1 as MDHEN and CDR2 as SYDVKM. The CDR3 extends over 13 amino acids. CDR3 DNA sequence: TGTGCCAGCAGTTCAGGACAGTCCTACGAGCAGTACTTC. It specifies CASSSGQSYEQYF. Full variable domain (outside the CDR3, taken from reference TRBV28 and TRBJ2-7): DVKVTQSSRYLVKRTGEKVFLECVQDMDHENMFWYRQDPGLGLRLIYFSYDVKMKEKGDIPEGYSVSREKKERFSLILESASTNQTSMYLCASSSGQSYEQYFGPGTRLTVT.

This chain uses TRBV6-5 with TRBJ2-3; no clear D gene. The V end lost 6 bases, the J end lost 0 bases, and 10 bases lay between the germline ends. The germline CDR1 and CDR2 sequences are MNHEY and SVGAGI. The CDR3 runs to 14 residues. CDR3 sequence: CASSNNPSTDTQYF. CDR3 in DNA: TGTGCCAGCAGCAATAACCCTAGCACAGATACGCAGTATTTT.

This chain links TRBV12-2 with TRBJ2-7; TRBD2, as called in the table, went unchecked against the DNA. TRBV12-2 counts as a pseudogene. The CDR3 length is 15 residues. Here the CDR3 reads CASLLRTSGTYEQYF. The CDR3 DNA reads as TGTGCAAGTCTCTTGAGGACTAGCGGTACCTACGAGCAGTACTTC.

The chain is built from TRBV6-4 and TRBJ1-2; no clear D. In germline, CDR1 is MRHNA, CDR2 SNTAGT. V lost 4 bases, J lost 8 bases, and 14 bases lay in between. CDR3 size: 13 residues. The CDR3 sequence: CASSADSLGGYTF. The CDR3 DNA reads TGTGCCAGCAGTGCCGACTCTTTGGGGGGCTACACCTTC.

The chain recombines TRBV5-1 with TRBJ1-3, with 12 bases that match TRBD1. The ends lost 3 bases at V and 3 bases at J; junction bases unmatched: 4. The CDR3 contains 16 residues. Germline V lookup: CDR1 SGHRS, CDR2 YFSETQ. CDR3 sequence (DNA): TGCGCCAGCAGCTCGGGACAGGGGGCTTTTGGAAACACCATATATTTT. Amino acid sequence: CASSSGQGAFGNTIYF. The full variable domain, rest sourced from reference TRBV5-1 and TRBJ1-3, is KAGVTQTPRYLIKTRGQQVTLSCSPISGHRSVSWYQQTPGQGLQFLFEYFSETQRNKGNFPGRFSGRQFSNSRSEMNVSTLELGDSALYLCASSSGQGAFGNTIYFGEGSWLTVV.

This chain connects TRBV5-8 to TRBJ2-1, with TRBD1 identical over 7 bases. Germline V gene lookup returns CDR1 SGHTS and CDR2 YDEGEE. The CDR3 covers 15 residues. The junction had 9 bases not matched to a gene; V was cut back by 4 bases and J by 5 bases. DNA for the CDR3: TGTGCCAGCAGCCAGGGGGTAGCGATAAACAATGAGCAGTTCTTC. Translated, it gives CASSQGVAINNEQFF.

This rearrangement joins TRBV2 to TRBJ1-1, with TRBD1 as a possible D gene (5 bases). Germline CDR1 and CDR2: SNHLY and FYNNEI. The CDR3 is made up of 11 amino acids. V shed 6 bases and J shed 4 bases, with 6 bases lying between them. In DNA form, the CDR3 reads TGTGCCAGCAGGGGGGGCACTGAAGCTTTCTTT. This gives the protein CASRGGTEAFF. The whole variable domain, filled in from reference TRBV2 and TRBJ1-1, reads EPEVTQTPSHQVTQMGQEVILRCVPISNHLYFYWYRQILGQKVEFLVSFYNNEISEKSEIFDDQFSVERPDGSNFTLKIRSTKLEDSAMYFCASRGGTEAFFGQGTRLTVV.

The chain has TRBV6-2 or TRBV6-3 and TRBJ2-1; 13 bases line up with TRBD2. The ends lost 0 bases at V and 1 base at J; junction bases unmatched: 9. The CDR3 is 20 residues long. Germline V gives CDR1 MNHEY, CDR2 SVGEGT. For the CDR3, the DNA is TGTGCCAGCAGTTACTCAGGACTAGCGGGGGCGTGGGAGTCCTACAATGAGCAGTTCTTC. As protein: CASSYSGLAGAWESYNEQFF.

The chain couples TRBV19 to TRBJ2-7, with TRBD1 identical over 11 bases. J gave up 0 bases and V 5 bases, and 3 bases lay outside the gene matches. This CDR3 has 15 amino acids. Per the germline V gene, CDR1 is LNHDA and CDR2 is SQIVND (reference sequence). In DNA form, the CDR3 reads TGTGCCAGTAGTCAAGGACAGGGGGCCTCCTACGAGCAGTACTTC. Its protein product is CASSQGQGASYEQYF. Full variable domain (outside the CDR3, taken from reference TRBV19 and TRBJ2-7): DGGITQSPKYLFRKEGQNVTLSCEQNLNHDAMYWYRQDPGQGLRLIYYSQIVNDFQKGDIAEGYSVSREKKESFPLTVTSAQKNPTAFYLCASSQGQGASYEQYFGPGTRLTVT.

The chain joins TRBV6-2 or TRBV6-3 to TRBJ2-7; D gene uncertain. Deletions cut 5 bases from V and 3 bases from J, with 14 bases between. The germline gives CDR1 MNHEY, CDR2 SVGEGT. CDR3 length equals 14 residues. CDR3 nucleotide sequence: TGTGCCAGCAGTACGTTACCCCGCGTCTACGAGCAGTACTTC. Protein: CASSTLPRVYEQYF.

This clone appeared a few times. The chain carries TRBV6-5 and TRBJ1-3; D not resolved. Between the trimmed V and J ends, which lost 6 bases and 6 bases, there was a span of 15 bases. CDR3 length: 14 amino acids. Germline lookup yields CDR1 MNHEY and CDR2 SVGAGI. The CDR3 nucleotides read TGTGCCAGCAGACTAGACACCAGCCAAAACACCATATATTTT. This sequence encodes CASRLDTSQNTIYF.

As DNA, the CDR3 is TGCGCCAGCAGCCCCCAAGACCAGAGCTCCTACAATGAGCAGTTCTTC. Translated: CASSPQDQSSYNEQFF. The chain employs TRBV4-3 and TRBJ2-1; D not resolved. CDR1 is LGHNA and CDR2 is YSLEER in the germline V gene. The CDR3 loop spans 16 amino acids. Deletions cut 4 bases from V and 0 bases from J, with 13 bases between.

The rearrangement links TRBV30 to TRBJ2-7, with no clear D. This CDR3 spans 12 amino acids. From germline, CDR1 is GTSNPN and CDR2 SVGIG (reference sequence). The V end was cut by 2 bases, the J end by 0 bases, with 5 bases between. CDR3: CAWSSNSYEQYF. As DNA, the CDR3 is TGTGCCTGGAGTAGTAACTCCTACGAGCAGTACTTC. The full variable domain, with the rest looked up from reference TRBV30 and TRBJ2-7, is SQTIHQWPATLVQPVGSPLSLECTVEGTSNPNLYWYRQAAGRGLQLLFYSVGIGQISSEVPQNLSASRPQDRQFILSSKKLLLSDSGFYLCAWSSNSYEQYFGPGTRLTVT.

This chain connects TRBV4-3 to TRBJ2-7, with D hard to call. The length of the CDR3 is 14 residues. V lost 0 bases and J lost 0, with 6 bases in between. Germline V CDR1 and CDR2: LGHNA, YSLEER. DNA of the CDR3: TGCGCCAGCAGCCAAGATAGCACCTCCTACGAGCAGTACTTC. This translates into CASSQDSTSYEQYF.

The chain uses TRBV7-2 and TRBJ2-1; 7 nucleotides line up with TRBD2. Looked up from germline, CDR1 is SGHTA and CDR2 is FQGNSA. This CDR3 spans 14 amino acids. J gave up 5 bases and V 4 bases, and 5 bases lay outside the gene matches. In DNA, the CDR3 is TGTGCCAGCAGCTGGGGCGGGAGAGACAATGAGCAGTTCTTC. It translates to CASSWGGRDNEQFF.

The J gene is TRBJ2-1, the V gene TRBV12-3 or TRBV12-4; D may match TRBD1 or TRBD2 (6 bases each). The CDR3 loop spans 11 amino acids. The germline V and J ends were trimmed by 8 bases and 9 bases, with 11 bases remaining between them. The CDR3 region is CASGGGREQFF. CDR3 nucleotides: TGTGCCAGCGGAGGGGGGCGTGAGCAGTTCTTC.

This sequence joins TRBV18 and TRBJ2-2; 12 bases align to TRBD2. CDR1 is KGHSH and CDR2 is LQKENI in the germline V gene. V shed 3 bases, J shed 4 bases, and the junction held 6 bases outside the gene matches. The CDR3 is 17 residues long. In DNA, the CDR3 is TGTGCCAGCTCACCCTGGCTAGCGGGGGGGGGCACCGGGGAGCTGTTTTTT. Its translation: CASSPWLAGGGTGELFF.

The chain carries TRBV11-3 and TRBJ1-1, with D possibly being TRBD1 (6 bases). This CDR3 contains 15 residues. V was pared by 5 bases and J by 4 bases, with 17 bases between. From germline, CDR1 is SGHNT and CDR2 YENEEA. The CDR3 region has the DNA TGTGCCAGCAGCGACTCACAGGGAAGGGGCACTGAAGCTTTCTTT. Protein sequence: CASSDSQGRGTEAFF.

The V and J genes are TRBV5-6 and TRBJ2-5, with D unclear. This CDR3 spans 13 amino acids. In germline, CDR1 is SGHDT, CDR2 YYEEEE. V shed 0 bases and J shed 5 bases, with 8 bases lying between them. The CDR3 reads CASSLASAETQYF. CDR3 nucleotides: TGTGCCAGCAGCTTGGCCAGCGCGGAGACCCAGTACTTC.